One sample yielded the 3 T cell receptor gamma chains listed below, sequenced in a study of γδ T cells in repeated Plasmodium falciparum infection. TCRdb made new clone calls on the multiplex PCR reads using CATT. The table records 25,000 to 35,000 gamma-chain clones, approximately 1.4% of them present only once. Bulk repertoires came from Vgamma9/Vdelta2+ or Vdelta2-negative gammadelta T cells flow-sorted from PBMC. Sequenced: gamma-delta T cells from blood. These receptors came from a pool of human donors (malaria-infected and uninfected, not separated).

The table lists this clone with many counts. The protein given by TCRdb reflects a much larger clone and differs at residue 3 from this DNA's translation, likely from a read error; the protein shown is the DNA's translation. This chain connects TRGV9 to TRGJP. Assignment of the J gene here rests on matching the DNA to germline, because TCRdb gives none. The germline gives CDR1 GITISATS, CDR2 ISYDGTV (reference sequence). The CDR3 sequence is 14 residues long. The CDR3 sequence is CASWEVAGKKIKVF. The CDR3 nucleotides read TGTGCCTCGTGGGAGGTGGCGGGCAAAAAAATCAAGGTATTT.

In this sample, this clone is medium-sized. The CDR3 nucleotides are TGTGCCACCTGGGACGGGACTATTATGGATAAGAAACTCTTT. Translated, it gives CATWDGTIMDKKLF. The chain couples TRGV2 to TRGJ1 or TRGJ2. This CDR3 is built from 14 residues. The germline gives CDR1 EGSNGY, CDR2 YDSYNSKV. After removal of 0 bases from V and 8 bases from J, the junction contained 10 bases not matched to a gene.

This clone has only a few counts. This may come from a read error, since a much larger clone is one base off. V gene TRGV4 combines with J gene TRGJP2. The J gene, left out of TCRdb, was set here by checking the DNA against germline. CDR3 length: 13 amino acids. The germline gives CDR1 EGSTGY, CDR2 YDSYTSSV. The CDR3 DNA reads TGTGCCGCCTGGGTGAGGGGGGGTTGGATCAAGACGTTT. Translating it yields CAAWVRGGWIKTF.